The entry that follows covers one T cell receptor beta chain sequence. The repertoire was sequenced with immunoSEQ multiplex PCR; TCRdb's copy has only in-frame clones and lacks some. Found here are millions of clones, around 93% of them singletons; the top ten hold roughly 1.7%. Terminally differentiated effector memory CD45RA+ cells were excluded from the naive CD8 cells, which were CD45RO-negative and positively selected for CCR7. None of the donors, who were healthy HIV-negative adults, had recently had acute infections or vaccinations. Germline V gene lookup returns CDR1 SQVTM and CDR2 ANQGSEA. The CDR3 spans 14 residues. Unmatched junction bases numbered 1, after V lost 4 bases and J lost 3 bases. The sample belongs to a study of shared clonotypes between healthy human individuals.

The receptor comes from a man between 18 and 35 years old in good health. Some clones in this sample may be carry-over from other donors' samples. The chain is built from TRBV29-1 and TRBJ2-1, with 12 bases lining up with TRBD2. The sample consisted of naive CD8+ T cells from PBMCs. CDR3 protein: CSVGGLAGYNEQFF. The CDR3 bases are TGCAGCGTTGGGGGACTAGCGGGCTACAATGAGCAGTTCTTC.